The sequence of this TCR beta chain was determined in a study of prognosis after radiotherapy for stage I lung cancer. General study findings and limits: Gene usage, both TRBV and TRBJ, reportedly differed between patients with metastases and patients without them.

At least ten counts were recorded for this clonotype. Its specificity is unknown. CDR3 of TCR beta was amplified from genomic DNA via a two-round multiplex PCR. Round-one PCR had primers specific to each TRBV and TRBJ gene. TCRdb called the multiplex PCR reads again in MiXCR, with one record for every CDR3 protein. The sample lists about 59,000 distinct CDR3 sequences; less than 30% were seen once. V was cut by 4 bases and J by 4 bases, with 12 bases left in between. This CDR3 spans 13 amino acids. The germline CDR1 and CDR2 sequences are SGHRS and YFSETQ. The receptor's source is a donor aged 50 or older with non-small cell lung cancer. This sample comprised PBMCs, obtained before or after stereotactic body radiation therapy (not recorded which). This sequence joins TRBV5-1 and TRBJ2-7, with no clear D. This CDR3 reads CASSLVGSYEQYF. CDR3 sequence (DNA): TGCGCCAGCAGCCTGGTGGGAAGTTACGAGCAGTACTTC.